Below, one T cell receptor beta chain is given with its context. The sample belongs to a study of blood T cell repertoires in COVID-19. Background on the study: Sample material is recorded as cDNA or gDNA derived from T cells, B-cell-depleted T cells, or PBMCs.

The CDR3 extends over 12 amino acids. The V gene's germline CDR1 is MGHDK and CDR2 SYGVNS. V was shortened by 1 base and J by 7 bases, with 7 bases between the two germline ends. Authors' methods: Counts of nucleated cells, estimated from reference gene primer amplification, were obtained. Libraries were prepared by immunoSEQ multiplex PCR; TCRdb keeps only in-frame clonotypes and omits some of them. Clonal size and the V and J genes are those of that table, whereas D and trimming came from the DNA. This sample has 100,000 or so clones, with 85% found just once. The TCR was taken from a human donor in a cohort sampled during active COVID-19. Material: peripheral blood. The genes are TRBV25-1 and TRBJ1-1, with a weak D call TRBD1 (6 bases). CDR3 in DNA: TGTGCCAGCAGTGAATTAGGGGGTGAAGCTTTCTTT. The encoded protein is CASSELGGEAFF.